This T cell receptor beta chain was sequenced in a study of beta chain features in type 1 diabetes. Remarks on this clone: This sample also contains other DNA sequences that code for the same CDR3.

Since all of the isolated RNA was reverse transcribed, expressed TCRB transcripts were what got sequenced. This table comes from immunoSEQ multiplex PCR, and its TCRdb copy is limited to in-frame clones, with some not included. The sample shows around 300,000 clones, around 10% of them seen only once. The TCR sequence derives from a woman aged 30 to 39 in good health. Sequencing input: naive CD4+ T cells from blood.

CDR3 in amino acids: CASSLGLAGAYEQYF. For the CDR3, the DNA is TGTGCCAGCAGCTTAGGACTAGCGGGGGCCTACGAGCAGTACTTC. V usage is TRBV7-2 and J usage is TRBJ2-7, with 12 nucleotides matching TRBD2. Germline assignment: CDR1 SGHTA and CDR2 FQGNSA. The CDR3 is made up of 15 amino acids. V trimming: 1 base; J trimming: 2 bases; junction bases outside the gene matches: 0.